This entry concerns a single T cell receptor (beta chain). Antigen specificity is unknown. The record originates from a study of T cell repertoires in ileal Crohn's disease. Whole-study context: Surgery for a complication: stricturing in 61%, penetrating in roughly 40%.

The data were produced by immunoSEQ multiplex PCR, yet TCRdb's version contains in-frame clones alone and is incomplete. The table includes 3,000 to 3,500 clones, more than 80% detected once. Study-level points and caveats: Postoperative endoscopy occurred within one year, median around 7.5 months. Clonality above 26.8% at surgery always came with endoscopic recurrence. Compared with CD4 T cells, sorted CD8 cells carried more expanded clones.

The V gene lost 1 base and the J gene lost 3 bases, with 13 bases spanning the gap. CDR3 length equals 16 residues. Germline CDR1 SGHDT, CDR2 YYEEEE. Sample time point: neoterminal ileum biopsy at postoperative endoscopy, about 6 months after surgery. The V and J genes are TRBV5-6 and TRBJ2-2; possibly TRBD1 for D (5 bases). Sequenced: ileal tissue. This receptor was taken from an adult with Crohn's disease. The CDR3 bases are TGTGCCAGCAGCTTGCGAGGTCTAGGGGACACCGGGGAGCTGTTTTTT. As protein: CASSLRGLGDTGELFF.